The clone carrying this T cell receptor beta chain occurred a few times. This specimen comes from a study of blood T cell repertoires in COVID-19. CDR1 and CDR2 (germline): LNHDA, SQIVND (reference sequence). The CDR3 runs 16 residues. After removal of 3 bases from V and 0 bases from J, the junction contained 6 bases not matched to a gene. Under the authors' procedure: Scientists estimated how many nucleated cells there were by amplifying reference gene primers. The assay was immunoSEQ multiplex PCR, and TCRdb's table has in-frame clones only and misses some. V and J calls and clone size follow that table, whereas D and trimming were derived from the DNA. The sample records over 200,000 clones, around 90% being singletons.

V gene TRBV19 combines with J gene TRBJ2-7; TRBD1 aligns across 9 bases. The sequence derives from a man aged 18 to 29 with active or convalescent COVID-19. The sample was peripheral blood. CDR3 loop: CASSIAGTGPSYEQYF. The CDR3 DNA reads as TGTGCCAGTAGTATTGCCGGGACAGGGCCCTCCTACGAGCAGTACTTC.